The 18 T cell receptor beta chains in this list originate from one sample, sequenced in a study of T cells after posttransplantation cyclophosphamide. TCRdb keeps only in-frame clones here, not all; method: immunoSEQ multiplex PCR. In the table there are some 16,000 clones, 77% of which are singletons. Busulfan-fludarabine conditioning, marrow transplant, and cyclophosphamide on days +3 and +4 were administered. The sequencing used CD8+ T cells sorted from PBMCs, collected around 2,000 days after a stem cell transplant with posttransplant cyclophosphamide. These receptors were obtained from a female patient in her thirties or forties who received an allogeneic stem cell transplant from a related donor, was CMV-positive, and had no GVHD. Some of the T cells might come from the graft donor.

The rearrangement joins TRBV4-1 to TRBJ2-1; perhaps TRBD2 as D (6 bases). V shed 1 base and J shed 0 bases, with 7 bases lying between them. The CDR3 is made up of 15 amino acids. The germline CDR1 and CDR2 sequences are MGHRA and YSYEKL. CDR3 bases: TGCGCCAGCAGCCAAGCCGGGGGCTCCTACAATGAGCAGTTCTTC. Translated: CASSQAGGSYNEQFF.

This clone was recorded a few times. The CDR3 DNA sequence: TGTGCCAGCAGCTTAACAGCGACCGAAATAGAGTACACCGGGGAGCTGTTTTTT. Translating gives CASSLTATEIEYTGELFF. The genes are TRBV7-3 and TRBJ2-2, with D unclear. The CDR3 spans 18 residues. Germline CDR1 SGHTA, CDR2 FQGTGA. The V gene lost 0 bases and the J gene lost 3 bases, with 17 bases spanning the gap. The full variable domain, its missing parts supplied by reference TRBV7-3 and TRBJ2-2, is GAGVSQTPSNKVTEKGKYVELRCDPISGHTALYWYRQSLGQGPEFLIYFQGTGAADDSGLPNDRFFAVRPEGSVSTLKIQRTERGDSAVYLCASSLTATEIEYTGELFFGEGSRLTVL.

This clone showed up just a few times. The genes are TRBV6-5 and TRBJ1-1; D not certain. CDR3 length: 14 amino acids. The V gene's germline CDR1 is MNHEY and CDR2 SVGAGI. The V gene lost 0 bases and the J gene lost 5 bases, with 10 bases spanning the gap. CDR3 sequence reads: CASSYSEGVTEAFF. CDR3 DNA sequence: TGTGCCAGCAGTTACTCGGAGGGAGTAACTGAAGCTTTCTTT.

The chain's CDR3 is CASSQAPHSGSLTDTQYF. CDR3 nucleotides: TGCGCCAGCAGCCAAGCTCCCCATAGCGGGTCACTTACAGATACGCAGTATTTT. The V gene is TRBV4-1, the J gene TRBJ2-3; 7 nucleotides agree with TRBD2. The CDR3 covers 18 residues. V lost 1 base to trimming and J lost 3 bases; unmatched junction nucleotides: 13. Germline V gene data show CDR1 as MGHRA and CDR2 as YSYEKL.

About this clone: At one boundary the junction diverges from the germline segment, which might be a read error. The CDR3 loop reads CASRLFAGGNDLTGELFF. The CDR3 bases are TGTGCCAGCCGCTTATTCGCGGGGGGGAACGATTTAACCGGGGAGCTGTTTTTT. This rearrangement joins TRBV7-9 to TRBJ2-2, with 9 positions matching TRBD2. In germline, CDR1 is SEHNR, CDR2 FQNEAQ (reference sequence). The CDR3 spans 18 residues.

CDR3 in amino acids: CASSRTSGGADTQYF. The CDR3 DNA is TGTGCCAGCAGCAGGACTAGCGGGGGCGCAGATACGCAGTATTTT. The V gene is TRBV5-4, the J gene TRBJ2-3; 13 bases align to TRBD2. Germline values: CDR1 SGHNT, CDR2 YYREEE (reference sequence). V lost 4 bases to trimming and J lost 4 bases; unmatched junction nucleotides: 3. This CDR3 is built from 15 residues. The complete variable domain, with remaining parts taken from reference TRBV5-4 and TRBJ2-3, reads ETGVTQSPTHLIKTRGQQVTLRCSSQSGHNTVSWYQQALGQGPQFIFQYYREEENGRGNFPPRFSGLQFPNYSSELNVNALELDDSALYLCASSRTSGGADTQYFGPGTRLTVL.

The J gene is TRBJ2-1, the V gene TRBV6-1; 7 nucleotides align to TRBD2. The germline gives CDR1 MNHNS, CDR2 SASEGT. The V and J ends lost 8 bases and 8 bases, in that order; junction bases with no gene match: 6. The CDR3 is 12 amino acids. The CDR3 nucleotides read TGTGCCAGCGAAGGACTAGGGGATGAGCAGTTCTTC. Translation: CASEGLGDEQFF.

The J gene is TRBJ2-1, the V gene TRBV6-6; no reliable D call. The V gene lost 6 bases and the J gene lost 10 bases, with 13 bases spanning the gap. Per germline, CDR1 MNHNY and CDR2 SVGAGI (reference sequence). This CDR3 is 12 amino acids long. Here the CDR3 reads CASSLESNEQFF. DNA of the CDR3: TGTGCCAGCAGCCTAGAGTCTAACGAGCAGTTCTTC.

This clone appeared once. The rearrangement uses TRBV7-8 and TRBJ2-3; 15 bases align to TRBD2. The length of the CDR3 is 18 residues. CDR1 and CDR2 (germline): SGHVS, FQNEAQ. With 5 bases clipped from V and 0 bases from J, the junction kept 6 bases outside the gene matches. The CDR3 nucleotides are TGTGCCAGCAGCCCACGGACTAGCGGGGGGGCCAGCACAGATACGCAGTATTTT. It yields the protein CASSPRTSGGASTDTQYF.

This clone was counted between two and nine times. This chain connects TRBV25-1 to TRBJ2-2; 13 positions match TRBD2. Germline V gene lookup returns CDR1 MGHDK and CDR2 SYGVNS. V dropped 4 bases and J dropped 4; count of bases not matched to a gene: 3. The CDR3 is 16 residues long. The CDR3 loop reads CASSVLAGGITGELFF. CDR3 DNA sequence: TGTGCCAGCAGTGTACTAGCGGGGGGGATCACCGGGGAGCTGTTTTTT.

The CDR3 sequence: CASSLGLAAEQYF. DNA of the CDR3: TGTGCCAGCAGCCTGGGACTAGCGGCTGAGCAGTACTTC. The chain links TRBV13 to TRBJ2-7; 11 bases align to TRBD2. The V gene end was trimmed by 5 bases and the J gene end by 7 bases; junction bases not matched to a gene: 4. Germline loops: CDR1 PRHDT, CDR2 FYEKMQ (reference sequence). There are 13 residues in the CDR3.

The chain links TRBV27 to TRBJ1-2; D may be TRBD1 (6 bases). The CDR3 is made up of 14 amino acids. The V end lost 5 bases, the J end lost 0 bases, and 10 bases lay between the germline ends. CDR1 and CDR2 from the germline V gene are MNHEY and SMNVEV (reference sequence). This chain's CDR3 is CASSLRQANYGYTF. The CDR3 coding sequence is TGTGCCAGCAGTCTTAGACAGGCTAACTATGGCTACACCTTC.

J is TRBJ2-7 and V is TRBV16, with D possibly being TRBD1 (5 bases). Per germline, CDR1 KGHSY and CDR2 FQNENV. Deletions cut 2 bases from V and 3 bases from J, with 20 bases between. The CDR3 has 17 residues. The CDR3 coding sequence is TGTGCCAGCAGCCAAGACCTGCCTCAGGGCCCCCACTACGAGCAGTACTTC. As protein: CASSQDLPQGPHYEQYF.

The chain links TRBV7-3 to TRBJ1-1; TRBD1 might be the D (5 bases). CDR3 length: 15 amino acids. Germline V gene sequence: CDR1 SGHTA, CDR2 FQGTGA. V was shortened by 5 bases and J by 0 bases, with 13 bases between the two germline ends. The DNA of the CDR3 is TGTGCCAGCAGCCCAGTCGGGGGATTGAACACTGAAGCTTTCTTT. It specifies CASSPVGGLNTEAFF. The variable domain in full, with the rest retrieved from reference TRBV7-3 and TRBJ1-1, is GAGVSQTPSNKVTEKGKYVELRCDPISGHTALYWYRQSLGQGPEFLIYFQGTGAADDSGLPNDRFFAVRPEGSVSTLKIQRTERGDSAVYLCASSPVGGLNTEAFFGQGTRLTVV.

The genes are TRBV10-1 and TRBJ2-1; maybe TRBD1 (6 bases). V lost 0 bases, J lost 8 bases, and 11 bases lay in between. Germline lookup yields CDR1 WNHNN and CDR2 SYGVQD (reference sequence). CDR3 length: 14 residues. The CDR3 region is CASSESPGVDEQFF. As DNA, the CDR3 is TGCGCCAGCAGTGAGTCGCCAGGGGTCGATGAGCAGTTCTTC.

The rearrangement links TRBV4-1 to TRBJ2-1, with 8 bases that match TRBD2. This CDR3 has 14 amino acids. Unmatched junction bases numbered 4, after V lost 1 base and J lost 8 bases. Germline lookup yields CDR1 MGHRA and CDR2 YSYEKL. The CDR3 loop is CASSQAGLVHEQFF. The CDR3 nucleotides read TGCGCCAGCAGCCAAGCGGGACTAGTCCATGAGCAGTTCTTC.

The chain joins TRBV7-3 to TRBJ1-1; D gene unclear. V dropped 5 bases and J dropped 0 bases, with 22 bases sitting between them. The CDR3 is made up of 18 amino acids. CDR1 is SGHTA and CDR2 is FQGTGA in the germline V gene. The CDR3: CASSPAGRSGDVNTEAFF. The CDR3, as DNA: TGTGCCAGCAGCCCGGCGGGCAGGAGTGGTGATGTGAACACTGAAGCTTTCTTT.

The chain has TRBV7-3 and TRBJ2-3; possible D gene TRBD1, 6 bases. V lost 1 base, J lost 1 base, and 6 bases lay in between. CDR1 is SGHTA and CDR2 is FQGTGA in the germline V gene. The CDR3 spans 14 residues. Here the CDR3 DNA reads TGTGCCAGCAGCTTAAACAGGGGCACAGATACGCAGTATTTT. Residues: CASSLNRGTDTQYF.